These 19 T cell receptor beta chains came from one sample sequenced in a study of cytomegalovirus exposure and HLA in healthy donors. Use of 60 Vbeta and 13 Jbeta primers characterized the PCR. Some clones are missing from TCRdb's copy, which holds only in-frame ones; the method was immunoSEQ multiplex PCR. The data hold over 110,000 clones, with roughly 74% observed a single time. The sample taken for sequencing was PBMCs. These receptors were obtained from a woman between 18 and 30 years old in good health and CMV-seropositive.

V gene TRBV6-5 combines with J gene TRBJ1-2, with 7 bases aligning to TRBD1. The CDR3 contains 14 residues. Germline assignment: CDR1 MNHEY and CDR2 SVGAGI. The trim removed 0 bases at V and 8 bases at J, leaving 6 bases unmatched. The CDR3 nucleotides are TGTGCCAGCAGTTACTCGACAGGGATAGAAGGCTACACCTTC. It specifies CASSYSTGIEGYTF.

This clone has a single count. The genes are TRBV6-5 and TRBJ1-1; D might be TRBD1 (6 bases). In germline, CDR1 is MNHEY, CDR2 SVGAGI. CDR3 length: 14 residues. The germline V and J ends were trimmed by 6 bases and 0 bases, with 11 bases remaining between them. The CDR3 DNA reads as TGTGCCAGCAGGCTGGACAGCATGAACACTGAAGCTTTCTTT. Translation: CASRLDSMNTEAFF.

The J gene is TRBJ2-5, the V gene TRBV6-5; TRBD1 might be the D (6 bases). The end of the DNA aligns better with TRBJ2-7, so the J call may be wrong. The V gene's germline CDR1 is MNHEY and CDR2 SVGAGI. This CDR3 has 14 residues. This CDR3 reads CASRPDRLSYEQYF. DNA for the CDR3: TGTGCCAGCAGACCCGACAGGCTCTCCTACGAGCAGTACTTC.

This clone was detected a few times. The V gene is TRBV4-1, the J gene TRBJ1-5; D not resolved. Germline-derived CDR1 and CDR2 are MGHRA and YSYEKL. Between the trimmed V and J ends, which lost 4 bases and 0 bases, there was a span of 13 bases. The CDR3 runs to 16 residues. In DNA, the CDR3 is TGCGCCAGCAGCCGACCGGAGGACCGTAGCAATCAGCCCCAGCATTTT. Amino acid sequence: CASSRPEDRSNQPQHF.

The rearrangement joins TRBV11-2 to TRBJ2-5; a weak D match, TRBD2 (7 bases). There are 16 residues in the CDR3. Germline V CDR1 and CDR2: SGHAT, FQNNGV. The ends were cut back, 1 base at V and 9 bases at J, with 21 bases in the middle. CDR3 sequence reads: CASSLGRWRGPQAQYF. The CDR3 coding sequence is TGTGCCAGCAGCTTAGGACGCTGGCGGGGGCCACAGGCCCAGTACTTC.

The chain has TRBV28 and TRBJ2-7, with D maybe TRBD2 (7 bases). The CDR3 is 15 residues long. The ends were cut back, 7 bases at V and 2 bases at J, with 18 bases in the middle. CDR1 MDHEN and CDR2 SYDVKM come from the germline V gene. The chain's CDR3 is CASTPEGGVTYEQYF. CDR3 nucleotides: TGTGCCAGCACCCCCGAGGGGGGGGTGACCTACGAGCAGTACTTC. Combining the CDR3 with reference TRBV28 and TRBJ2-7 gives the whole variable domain DVKVTQSSRYLVKRTGEKVFLECVQDMDHENMFWYRQDPGLGLRLIYFSYDVKMKEKGDIPEGYSVSREKKERFSLILESASTNQTSMYLCASTPEGGVTYEQYFGPGTRLTVT.

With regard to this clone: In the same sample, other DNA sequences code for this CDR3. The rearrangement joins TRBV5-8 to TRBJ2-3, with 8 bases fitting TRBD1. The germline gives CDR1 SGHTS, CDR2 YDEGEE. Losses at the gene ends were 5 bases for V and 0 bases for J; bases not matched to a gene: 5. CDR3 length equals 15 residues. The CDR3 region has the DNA TGTGCCAGCAGTTTAGGACAGGGAAGCACAGATACGCAGTATTTT. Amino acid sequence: CASSLGQGSTDTQYF.

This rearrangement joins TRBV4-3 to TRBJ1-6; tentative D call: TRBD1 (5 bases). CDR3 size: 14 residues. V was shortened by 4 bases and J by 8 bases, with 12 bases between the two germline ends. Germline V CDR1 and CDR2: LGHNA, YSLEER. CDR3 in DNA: TGCGCCAGCAGCCCAGGAGACAGAGATTCACCCCTCCACTTT. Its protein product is CASSPGDRDSPLHF.

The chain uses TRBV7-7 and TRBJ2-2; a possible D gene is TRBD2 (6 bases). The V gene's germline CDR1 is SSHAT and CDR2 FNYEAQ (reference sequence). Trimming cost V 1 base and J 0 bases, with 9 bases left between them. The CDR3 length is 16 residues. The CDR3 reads CASSLGVAANTGELFF. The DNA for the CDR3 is TGTGCCAGCAGCTTAGGAGTAGCGGCGAACACCGGGGAGCTGTTTTTT.

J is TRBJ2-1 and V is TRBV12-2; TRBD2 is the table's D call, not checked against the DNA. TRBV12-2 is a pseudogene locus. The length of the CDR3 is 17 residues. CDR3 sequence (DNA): TGTGCAAGTCGCTTAGGGACTAGCGTCCCTTCCTACAATGAGCAGTTCTTC. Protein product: CASRLGTSVPSYNEQFF.

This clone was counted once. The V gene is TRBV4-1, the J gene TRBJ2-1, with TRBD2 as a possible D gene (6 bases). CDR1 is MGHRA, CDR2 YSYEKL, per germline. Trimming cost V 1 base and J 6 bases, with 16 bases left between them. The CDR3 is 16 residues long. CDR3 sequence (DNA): TGCGCCAGCAGCCAAGTCGCGGGGAGAAGAATCAATGAGCAGTTCTTC. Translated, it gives CASSQVAGRRINEQFF.

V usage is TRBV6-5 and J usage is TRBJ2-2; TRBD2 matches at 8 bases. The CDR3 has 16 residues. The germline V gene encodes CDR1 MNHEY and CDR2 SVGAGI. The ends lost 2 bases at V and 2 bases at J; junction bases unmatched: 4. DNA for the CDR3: TGTGCCAGCAGTTACAAACTAGCGGTAAACACCGGGGAGCTGTTTTTT. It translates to CASSYKLAVNTGELFF.

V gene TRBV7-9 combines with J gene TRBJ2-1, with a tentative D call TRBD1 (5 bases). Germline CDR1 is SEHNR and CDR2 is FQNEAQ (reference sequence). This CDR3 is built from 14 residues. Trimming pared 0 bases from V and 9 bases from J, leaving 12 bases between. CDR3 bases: TGTGCCAGCAGCTTAGCAAAACATGGGGCTGAGCAGTTCTTC. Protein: CASSLAKHGAEQFF.

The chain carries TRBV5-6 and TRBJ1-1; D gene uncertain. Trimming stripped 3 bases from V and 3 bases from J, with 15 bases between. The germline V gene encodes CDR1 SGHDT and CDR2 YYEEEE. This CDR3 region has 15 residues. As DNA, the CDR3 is TGTGCCAGCAGCTCTACCCGGACTGGGGACACTGAAGCTTTCTTT. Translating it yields CASSSTRTGDTEAFF. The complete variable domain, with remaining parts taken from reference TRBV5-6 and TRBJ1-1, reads DAGVTQSPTHLIKTRGQQVTLRCSPKSGHDTVSWYQQALGQGPQFIFQYYEEEERQRGNFPDRFSGHQFPNYSSELNVNALLLGDSALYLCASSSTRTGDTEAFFGQGTRLTVV.

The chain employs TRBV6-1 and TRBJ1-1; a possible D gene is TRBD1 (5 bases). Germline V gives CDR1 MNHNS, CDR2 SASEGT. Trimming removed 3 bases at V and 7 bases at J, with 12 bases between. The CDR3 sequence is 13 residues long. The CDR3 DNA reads TGTGCCAGCAGTGAGCGTCAGGGACTTGAAGCTTTCTTT. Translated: CASSERQGLEAFF.

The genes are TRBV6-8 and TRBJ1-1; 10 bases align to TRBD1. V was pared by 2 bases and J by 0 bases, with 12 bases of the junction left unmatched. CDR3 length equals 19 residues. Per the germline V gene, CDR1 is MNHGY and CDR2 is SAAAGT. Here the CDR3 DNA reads TGTGCCAGCAGTTACCTACCGGCAGGACAGGGGGTCATGAACACTGAAGCTTTCTTT. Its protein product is CASSYLPAGQGVMNTEAFF.

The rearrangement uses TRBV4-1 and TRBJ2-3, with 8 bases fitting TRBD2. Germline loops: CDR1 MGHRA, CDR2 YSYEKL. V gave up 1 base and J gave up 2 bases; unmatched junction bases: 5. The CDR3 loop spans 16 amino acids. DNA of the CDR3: TGCGCCAGCAGCCAAGTTTCTAGCGGGTACACAGATACGCAGTATTTT. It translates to CASSQVSSGYTDTQYF.

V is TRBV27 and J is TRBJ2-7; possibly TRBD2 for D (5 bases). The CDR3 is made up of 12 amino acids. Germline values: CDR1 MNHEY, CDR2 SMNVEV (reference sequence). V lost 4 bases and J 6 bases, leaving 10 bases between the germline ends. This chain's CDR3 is CASSSQAGEQYF. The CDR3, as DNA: TGTGCCAGCAGTTCCCAGGCGGGCGAGCAGTACTTC.

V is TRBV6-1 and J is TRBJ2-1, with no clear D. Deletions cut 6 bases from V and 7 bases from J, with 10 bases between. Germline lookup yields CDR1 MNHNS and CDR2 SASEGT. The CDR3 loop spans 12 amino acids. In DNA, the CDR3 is TGTGCCAGCAGCCTACTCGGGAATGAGCAGTTCTTC. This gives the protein CASSLLGNEQFF.